This T cell receptor beta chain was sequenced during a study of blood T cell repertoires in COVID-19. Overall study context: Acute and convalescent COVID-19 samples came from the United States, Italy and Spain. From T cells, B-cell-depleted T cells, or PBMCs came the material, which was cDNA or gDNA.

Losses at the gene ends were 2 bases for V and 2 bases for J; bases not matched to a gene: 5. Germline V gene lookup returns CDR1 KGHSH and CDR2 LQKENI. This CDR3 comprises 15 residues. In the original processing: Nucleated cell number was recorded as an estimate derived from reference gene primer amplification. Measured with immunoSEQ multiplex PCR; TCRdb has only the in-frame clones, and not every one. Clonal size and the V and J genes are those of that table, whereas D and trimming came from the DNA. Altogether some 17,000 clones are present, 91% being singletons, with the ten largest covering about 4.5%.

The sequencing input was peripheral blood. The chain has TRBV18 and TRBJ1-1; 7 nucleotides match TRBD1. This receptor was identified in a man aged 55 to 70 with active COVID-19. The CDR3 nucleotides are TGTGCCAGCTCACCAGCCGGGACAGAAAACACTGAAGCTTTCTTT. Translation: CASSPAGTENTEAFF.